This TCR beta chain was captured in a study of blood T cell repertoires in COVID-19. Germline CDR1 reads MNHNY; CDR2 reads SVGAGI (reference sequence). This CDR3 region has 14 residues. The trim removed 4 bases at V and 4 bases at J, leaving 5 bases unmatched. The assay was immunoSEQ multiplex PCR, and TCRdb's table has in-frame clones only and misses some. Altogether about 220,000 clones are present, 80% to 90% being singletons, with the ten largest covering under 3.5%. The rearrangement joins TRBV6-6 to TRBJ1-1; TRBD1 agrees at 8 bases. The sample consisted of PBMCs or T cells enriched from blood (not recorded which). This TCR was recovered from a woman between 18 and 29 years old in a cohort exposed to, infected with or recovered from COVID-19 (not recorded which). CDR3 sequence (DNA): TGTGCCAGCAGTTCCCGACAGGGGTCCACTGAAGCTTTCTTT. Protein product: CASSSRQGSTEAFF.